The T cell receptor beta chain described here comes from a study of identical twins' blood T cells. About the study: Approximately 50 million reads came from approximately twelve libraries, six alpha, six beta.

The V end was cut by 5 bases, the J end by 4 bases, with 17 bases between. The CDR3 runs to 15 residues. Looked up from germline, CDR1 is LGHNT and CDR2 is FRNRAP. In the original workflow: Each donor had about 90,000 to nearly 550,000 clonotypes. TCRdb called the 5' RACE reads again in MiXCR, with one record for every CDR3 protein. These V and J calls rely on TCRdb rather than the paper's analysis. Of hundreds of thousands of distinct CDR3 sequences listed, approximately 30% are singletons. Reared together, all three twin pairs probably met the same infectious agents and vaccines. The source is a woman aged 18 to 55 in good health. The chain is built from TRBV12-5 and TRBJ1-1; unclear D gene. Material for sequencing was PBMCs. The CDR3 loop is CASGTPGGRTTEAFF. The CDR3 DNA follows: TGTGCTAGTGGTACCCCGGGAGGGAGGACCACTGAAGCTTTCTTT.